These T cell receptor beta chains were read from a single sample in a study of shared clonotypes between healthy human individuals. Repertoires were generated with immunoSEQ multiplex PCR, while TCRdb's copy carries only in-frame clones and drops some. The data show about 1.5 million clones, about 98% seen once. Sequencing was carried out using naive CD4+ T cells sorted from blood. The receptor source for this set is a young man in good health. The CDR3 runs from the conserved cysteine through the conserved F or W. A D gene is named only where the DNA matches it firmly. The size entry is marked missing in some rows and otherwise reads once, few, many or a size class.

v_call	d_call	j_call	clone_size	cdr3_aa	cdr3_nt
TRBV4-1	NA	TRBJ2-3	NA	CASSQLGLPGDTQYF	TGCGCCAGCAGTCAGCTCGGACTCCCGGGCGATACGCAGTATTTT
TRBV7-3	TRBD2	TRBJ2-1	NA	CASSQRLAGDNEQFF	TGTGCCAGCAGCCAAAGACTAGCGGGGGACAATGAGCAGTTCTTC
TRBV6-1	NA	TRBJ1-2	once	CASSRARGEDYGYTF	TGTGCCAGCAGTAGGGCTCGAGGGGAGGACTATGGCTACACCTTC
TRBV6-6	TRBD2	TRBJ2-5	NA	CASSYAASGGQETQYF	TGTGCCAGCAGTTACGCGGCTAGCGGGGGCCAAGAGACCCAGTACTTC
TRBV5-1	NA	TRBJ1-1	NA	CASSLATAMNTEAFF	TGCGCCAGCAGCTTGGCGACAGCAATGAACACTGAAGCTTTCTTT
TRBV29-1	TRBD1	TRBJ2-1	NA	CSVEDRDRGSNEQFF	TGCAGCGTTGAAGACCGGGACAGGGGAAGCAATGAGCAGTTCTTC
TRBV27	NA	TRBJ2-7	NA	CASRQSTPYEQYF	TGTGCCAGCAGACAGTCAACCCCCTACGAGCAGTACTTC
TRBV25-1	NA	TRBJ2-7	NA	CASSVMDGRTNPYEQYF	TGTGCCAGCAGTGTAATGGATGGAAGGACTAACCCCTACGAGCAGTACTTC
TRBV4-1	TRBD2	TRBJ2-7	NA	CASSQGLAAPYEQYF	TGCGCCAGCAGCCAGGGACTAGCGGCGCCCTACGAGCAGTACTTC
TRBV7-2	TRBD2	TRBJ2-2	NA	CASSRTSGSLNTGELFF	TGTGCCAGCAGCCGGACTAGCGGGAGTCTTAACACCGGGGAGCTGTTTTTT
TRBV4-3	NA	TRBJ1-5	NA	CASSQERAQPQHF	TGCGCCAGCAGCCAAGAAAGAGCTCAGCCCCAGCATTTT
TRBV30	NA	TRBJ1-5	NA	CAWGPSNQPQHF	TGTGCCTGGGGACCAAGCAATCAGCCCCAGCATTTT
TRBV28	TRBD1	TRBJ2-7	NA	CASSWTGGVQQYF	TGTGCCAGCAGTTGGACAGGGGGGGTGCAGCAGTACTTC
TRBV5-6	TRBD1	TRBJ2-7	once	CASSLRQGGPYEQYF	TGTGCCAGCAGCTTGCGACAGGGGGGACCCTACGAGCAGTACTTC
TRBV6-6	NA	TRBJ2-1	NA	CASSYPVGGYNEQFF	TGTGCCAGCAGTTACCCCGTGGGCGGCTATAATGAGCAGTTCTTC
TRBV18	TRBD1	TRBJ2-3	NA	CASSPRQGSTDTQYF	TGTGCCAGCTCACCCCGACAGGGATCTACAGATACGCAGTATTTT
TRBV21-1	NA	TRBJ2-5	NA	CASSKVPGGRETQYF	TGTGCCAGCAGCAAAGTGCCAGGGGGCCGGGAGACCCAGTACTTC
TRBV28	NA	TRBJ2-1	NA	CASSSRWIRGRSYNEQFF	TGTGCCAGCAGTTCCCGCTGGATTCGGGGTAGGTCCTACAATGAGCAGTTCTTC
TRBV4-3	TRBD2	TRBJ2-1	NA	CASSPGLAGYNEQFF	TGCGCCAGCAGCCCGGGACTAGCGGGCTACAATGAGCAGTTCTTC
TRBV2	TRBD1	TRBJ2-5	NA	CASSGTGAETQYF	TGTGCCAGCAGTGGGACAGGGGCTGAGACCCAGTACTTC
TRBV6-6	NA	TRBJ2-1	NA	CASIDEWGYNEQFF	TGTGCCAGCATCGATGAATGGGGGTACAATGAGCAGTTCTTC
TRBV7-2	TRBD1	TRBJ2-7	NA	CASSLARGPLYEQYF	TGTGCCAGCAGCTTAGCGAGGGGGCCCCTCTACGAGCAGTACTTC
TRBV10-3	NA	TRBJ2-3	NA	CATTGTSNTDTQYF	TGTGCCACAACCGGGACGTCGAACACAGATACGCAGTATTTT
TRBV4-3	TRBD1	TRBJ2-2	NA	CASSHRQGTGELFF	TGCGCCAGCAGCCACAGACAGGGCACCGGGGAGCTGTTTTTT
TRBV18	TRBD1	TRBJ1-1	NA	CASSTRDRGIPNTEAFF	TGTGCCAGCTCAACTAGGGACAGGGGAATTCCGAACACTGAAGCTTTCTTT
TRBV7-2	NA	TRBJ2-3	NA	CASSLGVKHTDTQYF	TGTGCCAGCAGCTTAGGGGTGAAGCACACAGATACGCAGTATTTT
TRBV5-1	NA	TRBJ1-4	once	CASSLTGPNEKLFF	TGCGCCAGCAGCTTGACGGGTCCTAATGAAAAACTGTTTTTT
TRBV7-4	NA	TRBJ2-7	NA	CASSFSLRRGLAYEQYF	TGTGCCAGCAGCTTTTCCTTACGGAGGGGGCTAGCCTACGAGCAGTACTTC
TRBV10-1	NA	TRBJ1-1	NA	CASSGGKNTEAFF	TGCGCCAGCAGTGGCGGCAAGAACACTGAAGCTTTCTTT
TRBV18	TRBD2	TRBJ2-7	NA	CASSPPGTSGSSYEQYF	TGTGCCAGCTCACCACCGGGTACTAGCGGGAGCTCCTACGAGCAGTACTTC
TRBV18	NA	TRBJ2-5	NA	CASSPRRVGETQYF	TGTGCCAGCTCACCTAGGAGAGTGGGGGAGACCCAGTACTTC
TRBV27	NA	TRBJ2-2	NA	CASSLWPTGYGELFF	TGTGCCAGCAGTTTATGGCCAACGGGTTACGGGGAGCTGTTTTTT
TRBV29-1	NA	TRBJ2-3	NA	CSVGGVAERASTDTQYF	TGCAGCGTTGGGGGAGTAGCGGAGCGGGCTAGCACAGATACGCAGTATTTT
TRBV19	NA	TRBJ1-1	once	CASTSGVVTEAFF	TGTGCCAGTACCTCAGGGGTCGTCACTGAAGCTTTCTTT
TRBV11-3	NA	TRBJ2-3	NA	CASSLVAGPTDTQYF	TGTGCCAGCAGCTTAGTTGCAGGGCCCACAGATACGCAGTATTTT
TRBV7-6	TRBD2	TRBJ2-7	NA	CASSNSGRAYEQYF	TGTGCCAGCAGCAATAGCGGGAGGGCCTACGAGCAGTACTTC
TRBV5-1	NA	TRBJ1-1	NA	CASSLVSNTEAFF	TGCGCCAGCAGCTTGGTTTCGAACACTGAAGCTTTCTTT
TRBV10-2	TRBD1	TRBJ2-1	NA	CASSEFRTGRLARVNEQFF	TGCGCCAGCAGTGAGTTTAGGACAGGGAGGCTAGCTAGGGTCAATGAGCAGTTCTTC
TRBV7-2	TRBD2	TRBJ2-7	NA	CASSLETSGSGEQYF	TGTGCCAGCAGCTTAGAGACTAGCGGGAGTGGTGAGCAGTACTTC
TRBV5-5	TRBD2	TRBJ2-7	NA	CASSLSGSGGYEQYF	TGTGCCAGCAGCTTGTCGGGTAGCGGGGGATACGAGCAGTACTTC
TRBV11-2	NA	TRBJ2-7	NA	CASSFRSASYEQYF	TGTGCCAGCAGCTTCCGGAGCGCCAGCTACGAGCAGTACTTC
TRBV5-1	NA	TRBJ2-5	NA	CASSPGPKETQYF	TGCGCCAGCAGCCCCGGGCCGAAAGAGACCCAGTACTTC
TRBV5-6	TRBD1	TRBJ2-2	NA	CASSLYGPQGQTGELFF	TGTGCCAGCAGCTTGTATGGACCACAGGGGCAGACCGGGGAGCTGTTTTTT
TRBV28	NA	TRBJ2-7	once	CASGRGYEQYF	TGTGCCAGCGGGCGGGGCTACGAGCAGTACTTC